The rows below give T cell receptor beta chains drawn from one sample of a study of T cells after yellow fever vaccination. TCRdb re-called the 5' RACE reads with MiXCR, one entry per CDR3 protein. The profile shows hundreds of thousands of distinct CDR3 sequences, 13% of them singletons. Sequences were derived from PBMCs, sampled on the day of the yellow fever booster vaccination. The receptor source for this set is a man aged 25-40 years who received the YFV17D yellow fever vaccine. The CDR3 runs from the conserved cysteine through the conserved F or W. Fields, in order: CDR3 protein, J gene, clone size, V gene. Expanded clones get a size class; other rows say once, few or many, or leave the size out.

cdr3_aa: CSVTPEGRVNTEAFF
j_call: TRBJ1-1
clone_size: .
v_call: TRBV29-1

cdr3_aa: CASSEEGTTDTQYF
j_call: TRBJ2-3
clone_size: .
v_call: TRBV7-9

cdr3_aa: CASSQDWGEQFF
j_call: TRBJ2-1
clone_size: many
v_call: TRBV4-3

cdr3_aa: CSVRLGPGNEQYF
j_call: TRBJ2-7
clone_size: few
v_call: TRBV29-1

cdr3_aa: CASSSFGQGVSSEQYF
j_call: TRBJ2-7
clone_size: few
v_call: TRBV7-2

cdr3_aa: CASSLARDSAYEQYF
j_call: TRBJ2-7
clone_size: few
v_call: TRBV7-2

cdr3_aa: CASSLASGSFDEQYF
j_call: TRBJ2-7
clone_size: few
v_call: TRBV7-9

cdr3_aa: CASSEPSGHIQETQYF
j_call: TRBJ2-5
clone_size: .
v_call: TRBV6-1

cdr3_aa: CAISETDTYNEQFF
j_call: TRBJ2-1
clone_size: few
v_call: TRBV10-3

cdr3_aa: CASSPGGSGTYEQYF
j_call: TRBJ2-7
clone_size: few
v_call: TRBV18

cdr3_aa: CASSRSEGGVYEQYF
j_call: TRBJ2-7
clone_size: .
v_call: TRBV7-6

cdr3_aa: CASHRTGLHGELFF
j_call: TRBJ2-2
clone_size: few
v_call: TRBV10-2

cdr3_aa: CASLARKTGGAEAFF
j_call: TRBJ1-1
clone_size: .
v_call: TRBV11-2

cdr3_aa: CASTQGTYNEQFF
j_call: TRBJ2-1
clone_size: .
v_call: TRBV7-8

cdr3_aa: CASSKHRWRDEQYF
j_call: TRBJ2-7
clone_size: .
v_call: TRBV4-3

cdr3_aa: CASSQAGTATTDTQYF
j_call: TRBJ2-3
clone_size: few
v_call: TRBV3-1

cdr3_aa: CSADSTLQETQYF
j_call: TRBJ2-5
clone_size: .
v_call: TRBV20-1

cdr3_aa: CASSYLIGSYEQYF
j_call: TRBJ2-7
clone_size: .
v_call: TRBV6-2/TRBV6-3

cdr3_aa: CASSPGTSFGNEQFF
j_call: TRBJ2-1
clone_size: .
v_call: TRBV7-8

cdr3_aa: CASTLHSGEQYF
j_call: TRBJ2-7
clone_size: .
v_call: TRBV5-6

cdr3_aa: CASSLSQYRNYGYTF
j_call: TRBJ1-2
clone_size: few
v_call: TRBV27

cdr3_aa: CASSPGTGVIHEQYF
j_call: TRBJ2-7
clone_size: many
v_call: TRBV7-9